This T cell receptor beta chain was identified in a study of T cell repertoires in cytomegalovirus infection. On this clonotype: As yet, its antigen is unknown. A much more abundant neighbour one base away suggests this may be a read error.

TCRdb reprocessed the reads with MiXCR, giving one entry per CDR3 protein. The repertoire has about 920,000 distinct CDR3 sequences, roughly 30% of them found once; the top ten carry roughly 13%. This clonotype originated in a human donor in good health (CMV status not recorded). Some clones in this sample may be carry-over from other donors' samples. The source was cultured CD8+ T cells from PBMCs, collected from culture after CMV antigen stimulation.

In nucleotides, the CDR3 is TGTGCCAGCAGCTCCAGGGAAAAAAGGGATTCACCCCTCCACTTT. It encodes CASSSREKRDSPLHF. The chain has TRBV7-8 and TRBJ1-6; perhaps TRBD1 as D (5 bases). Germline CDR1 is SGHVS and CDR2 is FQNEAQ. The length of the CDR3 is 15 residues. Trimming cost V 4 bases and J 8 bases, with 15 bases left between them.